Reported below is one T cell receptor (beta chain). The record originates from a study of PD-L1 blockade in urothelial cancer. At the level of the study: The year 2014 saw patients start atezolizumab, 1,200 mg intravenously every 3 weeks. Across blood samples, T cells had a median count of about 150,000.

Germline CDR1 reads SNHLY; CDR2 reads FYNNEI. Trimming took 8 bases from V and 6 from J, leaving 19 bases between them. The CDR3 runs 14 residues. Sequencing used immunoSEQ multiplex PCR; TCRdb keeps in-frame clones, though not all of them. The sample comprises more than 55,000 clones, more than 70% of which are singletons, and less than 3.5% rests with the top ten. This material consisted of PBMCs, taken around atezolizumab (anti-PD-L1) treatment. V gene TRBV2 combines with J gene TRBJ1-1; D may be TRBD1 (6 bases). This clonotype was sampled from a man aged 50 or older with urothelial cancer. In DNA form, the CDR3 reads TGTGCCAGCGGGCCTTCAGGGGTCGTCGCTGAAGCTTTCTTT. It translates to CASGPSGVVAEAFF.